A selection of T cell receptor beta chains follows, all from one sample in a study of shared clonotypes between healthy human individuals. The assay was immunoSEQ multiplex PCR, and TCRdb's table has in-frame clones only and misses some. In the table there are roughly 2.2 million clones, 85% to 95% of which are singletons. Sequencing input: naive CD4+ T cells from PBMCs. The receptors here all came from a man between 18 and 29 years old in good health. Some clones in this sample may be carry-over from other donors' samples. CDR3s include the opening cysteine and the closing phenylalanine or tryptophan. A D gene is named only where the DNA matches it firmly. Only part of the rows carry a size: once, few, many, or a class if the clone is expanded.

D gene: TRBD2
V gene: TRBV7-2
J gene: TRBJ2-1
clone size: -
CDR3 protein: CATEAGGSPYNEQFF

D gene: TRBD1
V gene: TRBV28
J gene: TRBJ1-4
clone size: -
CDR3 protein: CASSLEQVGTDNEKLFF

D gene: TRBD1
V gene: TRBV5-1
J gene: TRBJ2-4
clone size: once
CDR3 protein: CASSLTQGAAKNIQYF

D gene: -
V gene: TRBV7-2
J gene: TRBJ1-2
clone size: -
CDR3 protein: CASSFSRANYGYTF

D gene: -
V gene: TRBV5-1
J gene: TRBJ2-6
clone size: -
CDR3 protein: CASSLGQLFWAGANVLTF

D gene: TRBD2
V gene: TRBV2
J gene: TRBJ2-1
clone size: -
CDR3 protein: CASRTLPREDSYNEQFF

D gene: -
V gene: TRBV5-1
J gene: TRBJ2-7
clone size: -
CDR3 protein: CASSGGDRAYEQYF

D gene: TRBD2
V gene: TRBV27
J gene: TRBJ2-1
clone size: -
CDR3 protein: CASSFTSGRANSYNEQFF

D gene: TRBD2
V gene: TRBV10-1
J gene: TRBJ2-2
clone size: -
CDR3 protein: CASWGLAGPLTANTGELFF

D gene: -
V gene: TRBV7-3
J gene: TRBJ2-2
clone size: -
CDR3 protein: CASSSGLPSHTGELFF

D gene: -
V gene: TRBV10-3
J gene: TRBJ2-7
clone size: -
CDR3 protein: CAISAEGSGLFHEQYF

D gene: -
V gene: TRBV7-9
J gene: TRBJ1-2
clone size: -
CDR3 protein: CASSLGGRSEDGYTF

D gene: TRBD1
V gene: TRBV25-1
J gene: TRBJ2-3
clone size: -
CDR3 protein: CASSAHRGNTDTQYF

D gene: -
V gene: TRBV9
J gene: TRBJ2-2
clone size: -
CDR3 protein: CASTARANTGELFF

D gene: -
V gene: TRBV13
J gene: TRBJ1-2
clone size: -
CDR3 protein: CASSLVSRGTGGYTF

D gene: -
V gene: TRBV6-1
J gene: TRBJ1-1
clone size: -
CDR3 protein: CASSDSRGREAFF

D gene: -
V gene: TRBV7-2
J gene: TRBJ2-1
clone size: -
CDR3 protein: CASSLARTDNEQFF

D gene: -
V gene: TRBV19
J gene: TRBJ1-1
clone size: -
CDR3 protein: CASSMRSGPPEAFF

D gene: -
V gene: TRBV28
J gene: TRBJ2-7
clone size: -
CDR3 protein: CASSPRFYEQYF

D gene: -
V gene: TRBV30
J gene: TRBJ1-1
clone size: few
CDR3 protein: CAWTEGNTEAFF

D gene: -
V gene: TRBV5-6
J gene: TRBJ2-3
clone size: -
CDR3 protein: CASATPGLMADTQYF

D gene: -
V gene: TRBV11-2
J gene: TRBJ1-5
clone size: -
CDR3 protein: CASSGGGVQPQHF

D gene: TRBD2
V gene: TRBV5-4
J gene: TRBJ2-5
clone size: -
CDR3 protein: CASTGGRAPRTQYF

D gene: -
V gene: TRBV18
J gene: TRBJ2-3
clone size: -
CDR3 protein: CASSPGDTDTQYF

D gene: -
V gene: TRBV7-9
J gene: TRBJ2-3
clone size: -
CDR3 protein: CASSLLQGGVDTQYF

D gene: -
V gene: TRBV25-1
J gene: TRBJ2-1
clone size: -
CDR3 protein: CASSEGGLVNNNEQFF

D gene: -
V gene: TRBV23-1
J gene: TRBJ1-4
clone size: once
CDR3 protein: CASIRHTSNEKLFF

D gene: -
V gene: TRBV9
J gene: TRBJ2-2
clone size: few
CDR3 protein: CASSVDRIGELFF